This T cell receptor (beta chain) originates from a study of identical twins. Study-wide results and caveats: In cord blood, abundant beta clonotypes had fewer insertions; memory showed no trend.

The donor group consisted entirely of healthy Caucasians. The CDR3 runs to 14 residues. Concerning this clonotype: Antigen specificity is unknown.

In TCRdb, the 5' RACE reads were re-called with MiXCR into one record per CDR3 protein. The sample lists some 560,000 distinct CDR3 sequences; 9% to 10% were seen once. The same specimen was also included in a second study, on yellow fever vaccine responses in identical twins.

This clonotype originated in a young woman in good health. The chain recombines TRBV21-1 with TRBJ1-1; no check of the table's D call, TRBD1, against the DNA was made. TRBV21-1 is reported as a pseudogene. Sequences were obtained from PBMCs. DNA of the CDR3: TGTGCCAGGGATTCCACGGGGCAAAACACTGAAGCTTTCTTT. Its protein product is CARDSTGQNTEAFF.